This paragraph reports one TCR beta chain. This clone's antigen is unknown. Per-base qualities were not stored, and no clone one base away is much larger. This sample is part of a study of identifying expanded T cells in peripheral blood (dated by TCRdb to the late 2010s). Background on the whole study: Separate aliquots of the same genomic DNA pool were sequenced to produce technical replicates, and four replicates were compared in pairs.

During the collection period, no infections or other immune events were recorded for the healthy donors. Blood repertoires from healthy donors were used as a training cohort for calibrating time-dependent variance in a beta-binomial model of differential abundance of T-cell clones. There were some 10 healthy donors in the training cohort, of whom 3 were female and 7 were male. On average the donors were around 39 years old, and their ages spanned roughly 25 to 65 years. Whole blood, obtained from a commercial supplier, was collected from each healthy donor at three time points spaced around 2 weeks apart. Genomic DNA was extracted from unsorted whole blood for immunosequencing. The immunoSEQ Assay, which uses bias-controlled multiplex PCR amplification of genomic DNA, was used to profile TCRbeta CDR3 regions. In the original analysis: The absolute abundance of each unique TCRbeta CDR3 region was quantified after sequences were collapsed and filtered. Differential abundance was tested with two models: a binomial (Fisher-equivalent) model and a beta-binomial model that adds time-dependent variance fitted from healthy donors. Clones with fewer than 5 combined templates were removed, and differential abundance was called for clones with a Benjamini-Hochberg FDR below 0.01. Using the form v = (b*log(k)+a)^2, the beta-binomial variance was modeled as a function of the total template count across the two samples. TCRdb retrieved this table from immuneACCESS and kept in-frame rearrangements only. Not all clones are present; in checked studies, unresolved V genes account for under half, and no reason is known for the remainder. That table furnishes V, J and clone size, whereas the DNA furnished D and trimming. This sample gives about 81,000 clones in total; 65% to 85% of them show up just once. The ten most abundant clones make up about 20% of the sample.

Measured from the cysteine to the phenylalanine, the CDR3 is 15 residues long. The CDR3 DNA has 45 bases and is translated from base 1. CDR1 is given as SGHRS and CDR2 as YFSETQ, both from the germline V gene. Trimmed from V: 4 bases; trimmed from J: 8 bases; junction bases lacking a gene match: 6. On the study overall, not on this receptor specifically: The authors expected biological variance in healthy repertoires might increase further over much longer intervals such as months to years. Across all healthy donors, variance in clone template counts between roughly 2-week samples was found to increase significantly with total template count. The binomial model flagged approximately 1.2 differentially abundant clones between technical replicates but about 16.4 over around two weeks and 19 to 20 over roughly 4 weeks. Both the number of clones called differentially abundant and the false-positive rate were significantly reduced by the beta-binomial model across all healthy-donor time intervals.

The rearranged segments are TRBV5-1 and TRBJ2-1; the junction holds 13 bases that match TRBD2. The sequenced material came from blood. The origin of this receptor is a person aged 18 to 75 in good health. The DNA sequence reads TGCGCCAGCAGCAGCGGGACTAGCGGGACGGATGAGCAGTTCTTC. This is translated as CASSSGTSGTDEQFF.